The T cell receptor (beta chain) under discussion was sequenced for a study of technical replicates of blood from a few donors. Assay: immunoSEQ multiplex PCR; the TCRdb copy retains only in-frame clones and omits some. The sample holds about 57,000 clones, 85% to 90% seen once. Germline V gene sequence: CDR1 SGHRS, CDR2 YFSETQ. With 0 bases removed from V and 0 bases from J, the gap between germline ends came to 7 bases. The CDR3 covers 15 residues. The sample was PBMCs. This clonotype was sampled from a human donor in good health. Some clones in this sample may be carry-over from other donors' samples. The chain has TRBV5-1 and TRBJ1-5, with a weak D call TRBD1 (5 bases). CDR3 sequence reads: CASSLEGISNQPQHF. CDR3 nucleotide sequence: TGCGCCAGCAGCTTGGAGGGGATTAGCAATCAGCCCCAGCATTTT. Using reference TRBV5-1 and TRBJ1-5 for the parts outside the CDR3, the full variable domain is KAGVTQTPRYLIKTRGQQVTLSCSPISGHRSVSWYQQTPGQGLQFLFEYFSETQRNKGNFPGRFSGRQFSNSRSEMNVSTLELGDSALYLCASSLEGISNQPQHFGDGTRLSIL.